This entry features one T cell receptor (beta chain) sequence. A clone one base away is much larger, so this may be a read error. The CDR3 carries no conserved terminal phenylalanine or tryptophan, so it likely arises from a read error. The data were obtained in a study of CD8+CD57+ T cells in acquired aplastic anemia. Genomic DNA was employed as the template in profiling TCR beta VDJ and CDR3. One entry per CDR3 protein results from TCRdb running MiXCR on the reads. This sample yields a few hundred thousand distinct CDR3 sequences, of which 30% to 40% are seen a single time; around 1.1% belongs to the top ten. The sequencing sample was made of sorted CD4+, CD8+, or CD8+CD57+ T cells (not recorded which) from PBMCs. The TCR was taken from a human donor in good health, serving as a control.

CDR3 protein: CASSISPRYEQYL. The CDR3 DNA is TGTGCCAGCAGTATAAGCCCCCGGTACGAGCAGTACCTC. The V and J genes are TRBV6-1 and TRBJ2-7; D call uncertain. Germline CDR1 reads MNHNS; CDR2 reads SASEGT. Trimming shortened V by 5 bases and J by 4 bases, and 12 bases separated the two germline ends. The CDR3 covers 13 residues.